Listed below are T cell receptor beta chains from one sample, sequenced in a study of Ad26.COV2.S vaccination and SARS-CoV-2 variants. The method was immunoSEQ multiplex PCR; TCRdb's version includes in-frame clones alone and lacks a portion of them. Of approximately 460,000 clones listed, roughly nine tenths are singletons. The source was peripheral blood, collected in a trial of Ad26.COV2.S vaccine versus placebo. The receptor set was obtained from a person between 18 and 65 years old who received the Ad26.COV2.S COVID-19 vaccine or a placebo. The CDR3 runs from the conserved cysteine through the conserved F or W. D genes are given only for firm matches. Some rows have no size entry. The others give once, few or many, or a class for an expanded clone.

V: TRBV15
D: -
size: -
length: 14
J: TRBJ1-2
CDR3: CATSSRGFNYGYTF
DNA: TGTGCCACCAGCAGTCGGGGGTTCAACTATGGCTACACCTTC

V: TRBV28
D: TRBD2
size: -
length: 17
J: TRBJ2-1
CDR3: CASSFGLAGDPYNEQFF
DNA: TGTGCCAGCAGTTTCGGACTAGCGGGAGACCCCTACAATGAGCAGTTCTTC

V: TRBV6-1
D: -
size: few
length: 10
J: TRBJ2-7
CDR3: CASSEIEQYF
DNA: TGTGCCAGCAGTGAAATTGAGCAGTACTTC

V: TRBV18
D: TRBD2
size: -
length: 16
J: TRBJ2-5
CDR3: CASSPQVAGLGETQYF
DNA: TGTGCCAGCTCACCCCAAGTAGCGGGATTAGGAGAGACCCAGTACTTC

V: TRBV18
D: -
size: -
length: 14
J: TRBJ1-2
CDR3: CASSPGGAPYGYTF
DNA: TGTGCCAGCTCACCAGGAGGGGCCCCCTATGGCTACACCTTC

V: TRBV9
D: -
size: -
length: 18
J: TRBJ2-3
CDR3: CASSADATLDYSTDTQYF
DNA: TGTGCCAGCAGCGCCGACGCCACACTAGACTATAGCACAGATACGCAGTATTTT

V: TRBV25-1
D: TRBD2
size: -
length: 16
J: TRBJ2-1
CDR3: CASSPSGGGSYNEQFF
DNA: TGTGCCAGCAGTCCAAGCGGGGGTGGCTCCTACAATGAGCAGTTCTTC

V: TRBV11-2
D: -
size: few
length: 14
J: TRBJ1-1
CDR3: CASSPIQGSTEAFF
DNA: TGTGCCAGCAGCCCGATACAGGGAAGTACTGAAGCTTTCTTT

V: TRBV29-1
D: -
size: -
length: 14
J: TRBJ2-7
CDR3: CSVFTGKESYEQYF
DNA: TGCAGCGTATTCACAGGGAAGGAATCCTACGAGCAGTACTTC

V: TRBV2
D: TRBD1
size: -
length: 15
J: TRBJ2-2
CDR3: CASSVQGAGAGELFF
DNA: TGTGCCAGCAGTGTTCAGGGGGCTGGGGCCGGGGAGCTGTTTTTT

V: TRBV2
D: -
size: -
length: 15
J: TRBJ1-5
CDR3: CASSPQEYSNQPQHF
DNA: TGTGCCAGCAGCCCCCAGGAATATAGCAATCAGCCCCAGCATTTT

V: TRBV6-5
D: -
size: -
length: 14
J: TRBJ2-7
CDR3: CASSYSNPSYEQYF
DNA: TGTGCCAGCAGTTACTCGAACCCCTCCTACGAGCAGTACTTC

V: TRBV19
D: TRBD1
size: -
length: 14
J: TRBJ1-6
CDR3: CASSIGTANSPLHF
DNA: TGTGCCAGTAGTATCGGGACAGCTAATTCACCCCTCCACTTT

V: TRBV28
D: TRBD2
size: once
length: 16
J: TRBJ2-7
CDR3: CASSLFPAGGPYEQYF
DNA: TGTGCCAGCAGTTTATTCCCAGCGGGAGGTCCCTACGAGCAGTACTTC

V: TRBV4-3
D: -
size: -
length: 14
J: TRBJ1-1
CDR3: CASSQEAGNTEAFF
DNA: TGCGCCAGCAGCCAAGAGGCAGGGAACACTGAAGCTTTCTTT

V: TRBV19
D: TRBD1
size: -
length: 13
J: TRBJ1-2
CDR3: CASGGGQMYGYTF
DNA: TGTGCCAGCGGGGGGGGACAGATGTATGGCTACACCTTC

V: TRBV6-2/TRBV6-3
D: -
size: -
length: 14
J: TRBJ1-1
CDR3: CASSSGGGNTEAFF
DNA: TGTGCCAGCAGTTCTGGAGGAGGTAACACTGAAGCTTTCTTT

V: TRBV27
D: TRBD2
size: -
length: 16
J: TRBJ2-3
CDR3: CASSPLAGVGTDTQYF
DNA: TGTGCCAGCAGTCCCCTAGCGGGAGTCGGTACAGATACGCAGTATTTT

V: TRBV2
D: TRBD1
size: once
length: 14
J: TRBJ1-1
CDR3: CASISGTGDTEAFF
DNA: TGTGCCAGCATTTCGGGGACAGGGGACACTGAAGCTTTCTTT

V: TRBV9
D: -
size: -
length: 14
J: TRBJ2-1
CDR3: CASSPQGQGNEQFF
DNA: TGTGCCAGCAGCCCCCAGGGGCAGGGCAATGAGCAGTTCTTC

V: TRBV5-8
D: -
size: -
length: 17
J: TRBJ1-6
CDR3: CASSLALSASDNSPLHF
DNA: TGTGCCAGCAGCTTGGCGTTATCTGCCAGTGATAATTCACCCCTCCACTTT

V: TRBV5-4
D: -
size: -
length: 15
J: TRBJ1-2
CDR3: CASSSKQGSHYGYTF
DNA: TGTGCCAGCAGCTCAAAACAGGGTTCTCACTATGGCTACACCTTC

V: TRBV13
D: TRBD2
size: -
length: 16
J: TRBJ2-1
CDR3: CASSSLLSGVPNEQFF
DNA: TGTGCCAGCAGCTCCCTACTAAGCGGGGTCCCCAATGAGCAGTTCTTC

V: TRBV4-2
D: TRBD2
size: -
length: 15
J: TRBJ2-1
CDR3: CASSPFLAGDNEQFF
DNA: TGTGCCAGCAGCCCATTTCTAGCGGGGGACAATGAGCAGTTCTTC

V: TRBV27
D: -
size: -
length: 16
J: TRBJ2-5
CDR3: CASSPRDLGRFETQYF
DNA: TGTGCCAGCAGTCCCCGGGACCTAGGTCGTTTTGAGACCCAGTACTTC

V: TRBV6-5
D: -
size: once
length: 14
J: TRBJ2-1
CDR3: CASASTSHYNEQFF
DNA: TGTGCCAGCGCTTCCACAAGCCACTACAATGAGCAGTTCTTC

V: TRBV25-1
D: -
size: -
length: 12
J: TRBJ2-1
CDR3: CASSGDGTECFF
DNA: TGTGCCAGCAGTGGTGACGGGACGGAGTGTTTCTTC

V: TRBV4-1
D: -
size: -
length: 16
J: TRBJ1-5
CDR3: CASSQYRDPSNQPQHF
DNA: TGCGCCAGCAGCCAATACCGGGACCCAAGTAATCAGCCCCAGCATTTT

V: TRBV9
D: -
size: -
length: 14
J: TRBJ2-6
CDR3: CASSVGVEANVLTF
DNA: TGTGCCAGCAGCGTAGGGGTTGAGGCCAACGTCCTGACTTTC

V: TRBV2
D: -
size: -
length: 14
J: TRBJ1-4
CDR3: CASVLGGLNEKLFF
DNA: TGTGCCAGCGTACTTGGGGGGTTAAATGAAAAACTGTTTTTT

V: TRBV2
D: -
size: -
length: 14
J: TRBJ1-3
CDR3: CATCLQGLGNTIYF
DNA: TGTGCCACCTGCCTACAGGGCCTGGGAAACACCATATATTTT

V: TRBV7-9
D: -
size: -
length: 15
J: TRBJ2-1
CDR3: CAGQGAGLVVNEQFF
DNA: TGTGCCGGGCAGGGGGCGGGACTAGTCGTCAATGAGCAGTTCTTC

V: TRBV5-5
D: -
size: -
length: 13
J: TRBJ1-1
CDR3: CASSLLVGTEAFF
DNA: TGTGCCAGCAGCTTATTGGTTGGCACTGAAGCTTTCTTT

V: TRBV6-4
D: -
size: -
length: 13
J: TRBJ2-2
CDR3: CASSDGTTGELFF
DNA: TGTGCCAGCAGTGACGGGACCACCGGGGAGCTGTTTTTT

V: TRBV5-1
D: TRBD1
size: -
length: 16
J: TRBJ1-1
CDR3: CASSRAYRGLNTEAFF
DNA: TGCGCCAGCAGCAGGGCGTACAGGGGACTGAACACTGAAGCTTTCTTT

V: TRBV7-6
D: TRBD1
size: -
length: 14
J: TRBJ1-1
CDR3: CASSPGQGGTEAFF
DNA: TGTGCCAGCAGCCCCGGACAGGGTGGCACTGAAGCTTTCTTT

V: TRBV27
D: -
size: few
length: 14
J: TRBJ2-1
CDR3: CASRDQGGRVEQFF
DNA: TGTGCCAGCAGGGACCAGGGGGGGCGAGTGGAGCAGTTCTTC

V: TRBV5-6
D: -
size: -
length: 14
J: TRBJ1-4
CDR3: CASSLWGVREKLFF
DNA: TGTGCCAGCAGCTTGTGGGGGGTGCGTGAAAAACTGTTTTTT

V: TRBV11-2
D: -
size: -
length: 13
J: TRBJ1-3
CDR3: CASSPTIVNTIYF
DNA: TGTGCCAGCAGTCCTACAATTGTAAACACCATATATTTT

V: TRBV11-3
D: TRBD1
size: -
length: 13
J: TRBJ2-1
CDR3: CASRQQGANEQFF
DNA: TGTGCCAGCAGGCAACAGGGGGCCAATGAGCAGTTCTTC

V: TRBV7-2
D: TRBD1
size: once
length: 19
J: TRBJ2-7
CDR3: CASSLRPNPGQGAPYEQYF
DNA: TGTGCCAGCAGCCTCCGACCCAATCCGGGACAGGGGGCTCCCTACGAGCAGTACTTC

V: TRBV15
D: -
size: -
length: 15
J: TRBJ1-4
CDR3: CATSEHRLGDEKLFF
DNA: TGTGCCACCAGCGAACACCGGTTGGGAGATGAAAAACTGTTTTTT

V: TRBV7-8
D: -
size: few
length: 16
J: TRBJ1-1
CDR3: CASSLVLVSSLGRAFF
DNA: TGTGCCAGCAGCTTAGTTCTGGTAAGTTCATTGGGTAGGGCTTTCTTT

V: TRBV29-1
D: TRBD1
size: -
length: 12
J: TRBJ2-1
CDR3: CSATGHYNEQFF
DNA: TGCAGCGCGACAGGGCACTACAATGAGCAGTTCTTC

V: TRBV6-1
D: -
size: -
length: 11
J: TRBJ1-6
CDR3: CASSEKRDRAF
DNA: TGTGCCAGCAGTGAAAAGAGGGACCGAGCTTTT

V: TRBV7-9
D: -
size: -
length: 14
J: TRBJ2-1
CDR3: CASSLGNAGNEQFF
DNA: TGTGCCAGCAGCTTAGGGAACGCGGGCAATGAGCAGTTCTTC

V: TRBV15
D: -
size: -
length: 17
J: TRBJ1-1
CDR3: CATSRVRSLFLNTEAFF
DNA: TGTGCCACCAGCAGAGTTAGGTCCTTATTCTTGAACACTGAAGCTTTCTTT

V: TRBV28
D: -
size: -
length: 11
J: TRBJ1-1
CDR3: CASSQGRGAFF
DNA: TGTGCCAGCAGCCAGGGGAGGGGGGCTTTCTTT

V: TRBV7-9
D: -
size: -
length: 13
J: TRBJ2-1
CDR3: CASRDQGSNEQFF
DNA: TGTGCCAGCAGAGACCAGGGTAGCAATGAGCAGTTCTTC

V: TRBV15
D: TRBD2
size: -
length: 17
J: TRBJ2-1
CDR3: CATGWSPGLAAYNEQFF
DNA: TGTGCCACCGGGTGGAGTCCAGGACTAGCGGCCTACAATGAGCAGTTCTTC

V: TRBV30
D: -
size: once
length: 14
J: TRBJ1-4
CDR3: CAWSHLSTNEKLFF
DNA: TGTGCCTGGAGTCACCTTTCAACTAATGAAAAACTGTTTTTT

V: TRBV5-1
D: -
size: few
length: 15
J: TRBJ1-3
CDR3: CASSLDPSSGNTIYF
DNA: TGCGCCAGCAGCTTGGACCCTAGCTCTGGAAACACCATATATTTT

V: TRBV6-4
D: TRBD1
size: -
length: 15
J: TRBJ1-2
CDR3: CASSEGQGSNYGYTF
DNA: TGTGCCAGCAGTGAGGGACAGGGGAGTAACTATGGCTACACCTTC

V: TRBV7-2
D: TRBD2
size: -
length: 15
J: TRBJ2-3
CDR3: CASSLRLAGKDTQYF
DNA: TGTGCCAGCAGCTTAAGACTAGCGGGAAAAGATACGCAGTATTTT

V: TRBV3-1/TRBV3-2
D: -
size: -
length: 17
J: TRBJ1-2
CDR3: CASSQGAYGPSSYGYTF
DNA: TGTGCCAGCAGCCAAGGGGCGTACGGTCCTTCGAGCTATGGCTACACCTTC

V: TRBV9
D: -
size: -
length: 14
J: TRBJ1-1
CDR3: CASSISGSWTEAFF
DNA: TGTGCCAGCAGCATTTCAGGGAGTTGGACTGAAGCTTTCTTT

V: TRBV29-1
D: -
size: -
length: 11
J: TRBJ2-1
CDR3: CSAEAGPTSLF
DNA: TGCAGCGCAGAGGCTGGGCCCACTTCGCTCTTC

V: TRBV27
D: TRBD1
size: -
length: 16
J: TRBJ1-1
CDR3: CASSLRMTGANTEAFF
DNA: TGTGCCAGCAGTTTAAGGATGACAGGGGCGAACACTGAAGCTTTCTTT

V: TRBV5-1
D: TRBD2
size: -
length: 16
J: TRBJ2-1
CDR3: CASSFLAGGLNNEQFF
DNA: TGCGCCAGCAGCTTCCTAGCGGGGGGCCTGAACAATGAGCAGTTCTTC